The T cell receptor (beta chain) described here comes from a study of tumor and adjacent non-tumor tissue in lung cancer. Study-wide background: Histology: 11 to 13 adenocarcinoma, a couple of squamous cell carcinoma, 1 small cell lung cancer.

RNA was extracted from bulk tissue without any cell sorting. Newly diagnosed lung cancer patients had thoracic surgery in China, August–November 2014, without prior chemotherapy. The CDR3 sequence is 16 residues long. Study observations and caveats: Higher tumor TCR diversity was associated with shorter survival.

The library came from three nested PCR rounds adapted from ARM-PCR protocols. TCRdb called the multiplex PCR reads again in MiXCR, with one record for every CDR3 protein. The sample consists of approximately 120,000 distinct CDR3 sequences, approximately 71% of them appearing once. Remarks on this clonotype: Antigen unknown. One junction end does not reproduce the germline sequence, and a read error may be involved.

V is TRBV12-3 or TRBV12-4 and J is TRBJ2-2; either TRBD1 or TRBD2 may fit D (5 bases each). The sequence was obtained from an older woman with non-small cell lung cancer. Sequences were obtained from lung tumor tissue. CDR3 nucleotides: TGTGCCAGCAGTTTAGGTGAGGGGATACACACCGGGCAGCTGTTTTTT. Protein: CASSLGEGIHTGQLFF.